This is a list of T cell receptor beta chains from one sample in a study of graft-versus-host responses after intestinal transplantation. Profiling relied on immunoSEQ multiplex PCR, and the TCRdb table lists in-frame clones only, not all of them. The sample includes more than 20,000 clones, approximately 89% of them seen just once. Sequenced material: PBMCs, taken more than 62 days after intestinal transplantation. These receptors originate from a human patient who received an intestinal transplant, so some T cells may come from the graft donor. CDR3s include the opening cysteine and the closing phenylalanine or tryptophan. D genes are given only for firm matches. Clone size is given for some rows only: seen once, a few or many times, or a class if the clone is expanded.

V gene: TRBV19
D gene: NA
clone size: NA
J gene: TRBJ2-7
CDR3 DNA: TGTGCCAGTAGCCCCGTATCATCGGGGGCGGAGCAGTACTTC
CDR3 protein: CASSPVSSGAEQYF

V gene: TRBV6-5
D gene: NA
clone size: NA
J gene: TRBJ2-2
CDR3 DNA: TGTGCCAGCAGTAGACAGGACACCGGGGAGCTGTTTTTT
CDR3 protein: CASSRQDTGELFF

V gene: TRBV27
D gene: NA
clone size: NA
J gene: TRBJ2-7
CDR3 DNA: TGTGCCAGCAGTTTAGGACCCGCCTACGAGCAGTACTTC
CDR3 protein: CASSLGPAYEQYF

V gene: TRBV7-6
D gene: NA
clone size: NA
J gene: TRBJ1-2
CDR3 DNA: TGTGCCAGCAGCTGGAGGCAGATTCGAAAGACCTATGGCTACACCTTC
CDR3 protein: CASSWRQIRKTYGYTF

V gene: TRBV19
D gene: NA
clone size: NA
J gene: TRBJ2-2
CDR3 DNA: TGTGCCAGTAGGGAGGGACTGGGTTTCGGGGAGCTGTTTTTT
CDR3 protein: CASREGLGFGELFF

V gene: TRBV15
D gene: NA
clone size: few
J gene: TRBJ2-3
CDR3 DNA: TGTGCCACCAGCCGAGAAAGGGGGGGCACAGATACGCAGTATTTT
CDR3 protein: CATSRERGGTDTQYF

V gene: TRBV19
D gene: NA
clone size: once
J gene: TRBJ1-5
CDR3 DNA: TGTGCCAGTACCGAGACTTCGGGGGACCGGAGTCAGCCCCAGCATTTT
CDR3 protein: CASTETSGDRSQPQHF

V gene: TRBV29-1
D gene: TRBD1
clone size: NA
J gene: TRBJ2-7
CDR3 DNA: TGCAGCGTTGAGGGACAGGGGGACGAGCAGTACTTC
CDR3 protein: CSVEGQGDEQYF

V gene: TRBV7-2
D gene: TRBD2
clone size: NA
J gene: TRBJ2-3
CDR3 DNA: TGTGCCAGCAGCTTGCTACTAGCGGGGGAGGTAGATACGCAGTATTTT
CDR3 protein: CASSLLLAGEVDTQYF

V gene: TRBV4-3
D gene: NA
clone size: NA
J gene: TRBJ1-2
CDR3 DNA: TGCGCCAGCAGCCCTCTTGTAGGGGATTTGTATGGCTACACCTTC
CDR3 protein: CASSPLVGDLYGYTF

V gene: TRBV4-3
D gene: TRBD2
clone size: NA
J gene: TRBJ2-7
CDR3 DNA: TGCGCCAGCAGCTTAGAGCGGGGGCTATACGAGCAGTACTTC
CDR3 protein: CASSLERGLYEQYF

V gene: TRBV9
D gene: TRBD2
clone size: NA
J gene: TRBJ2-3
CDR3 DNA: TGTGCCAGTTCCCGTAGCGGGGGGGTCACAGATACGCAGTATTTT
CDR3 protein: CASSRSGGVTDTQYF

V gene: TRBV27
D gene: NA
clone size: NA
J gene: TRBJ2-3
CDR3 DNA: TGTGCCAGCAGAAGAGGGACTCCGGCGGATACGCAGTATTTT
CDR3 protein: CASRRGTPADTQYF

V gene: TRBV14
D gene: TRBD1
clone size: NA
J gene: TRBJ2-1
CDR3 DNA: TGTGCCAGCAGCCGCGACAGGGGACACAATGAGCAGTTCTTC
CDR3 protein: CASSRDRGHNEQFF

V gene: TRBV19
D gene: TRBD1
clone size: NA
J gene: TRBJ1-3
CDR3 DNA: TGTGCCAGTAGTATGAACAGGGGAATAACTGGAAACACCATATATTTT
CDR3 protein: CASSMNRGITGNTIYF

V gene: TRBV5-1
D gene: TRBD1
clone size: NA
J gene: TRBJ1-1
CDR3 DNA: TGCGCCAGCAGCCAGAGGGGGACAGGGGAGGGTAGCACTGAAGCTTTCTTT
CDR3 protein: CASSQRGTGEGSTEAFF

V gene: TRBV19
D gene: TRBD2
clone size: NA
J gene: TRBJ2-3
CDR3 DNA: TGTGCCAGTAGTACCCGAGCGGGGGGGCAGGCAGATACGCAGTATTTT
CDR3 protein: CASSTRAGGQADTQYF

V gene: TRBV30
D gene: TRBD1
clone size: NA
J gene: TRBJ1-1
CDR3 DNA: TGTGCCTGCCGAAGGACAGGGTTTGGCACTGAAGCTTTCTTT
CDR3 protein: CACRRTGFGTEAFF

V gene: TRBV27
D gene: TRBD1
clone size: NA
J gene: TRBJ1-1
CDR3 DNA: TGTGCCAGCAGCCCCCAGGGGGACAGGGGGCGGACTGAAGCTTTCTTT
CDR3 protein: CASSPQGDRGRTEAFF

V gene: TRBV12-5
D gene: NA
clone size: NA
J gene: TRBJ2-6
CDR3 DNA: TGTGCTAGTGGTTTGGTACTCGCGGGACCAAAATTCTCTGGGGCCAACGTCCTGACTTTC
CDR3 protein: CASGLVLAGPKFSGANVLTF

V gene: TRBV7-2
D gene: NA
clone size: NA
J gene: TRBJ2-7
CDR3 DNA: TGTGCCAGCAGCTTCTTAGGTGGCAGGCCGGCCTACGAGCAGTACTTC
CDR3 protein: CASSFLGGRPAYEQYF

V gene: TRBV19
D gene: NA
clone size: NA
J gene: TRBJ1-4
CDR3 DNA: TGTGCCAGTAGTCTTTGGGAGGGTGAAAAACTGTTTTTT
CDR3 protein: CASSLWEGEKLFF

V gene: TRBV4-3
D gene: TRBD2
clone size: NA
J gene: TRBJ2-7
CDR3 DNA: TGCGCCAGCAGCCAAGAAACTAGCGGGGGGTCCTCTATCTCCTACGAGCAGTACTTC
CDR3 protein: CASSQETSGGSSISYEQYF

V gene: TRBV5-1
D gene: NA
clone size: NA
J gene: TRBJ2-7
CDR3 DNA: TGCGCCAGCAGCTCCTCCTACGAGCAGTACTTC
CDR3 protein: CASSSSYEQYF

V gene: TRBV19
D gene: TRBD1
clone size: NA
J gene: TRBJ2-3
CDR3 DNA: TGTGCCAGTACGGGACAGGGGGCGAAGTCTGCACCGGATACGCAGTATTTT
CDR3 protein: CASTGQGAKSAPDTQYF

V gene: TRBV19
D gene: TRBD1
clone size: NA
J gene: TRBJ2-7
CDR3 DNA: TGTGCCAGTAGTGGACAGGGAAGTGGATACGAGCAGTACTTC
CDR3 protein: CASSGQGSGYEQYF

V gene: TRBV4-1
D gene: NA
clone size: NA
J gene: TRBJ2-7
CDR3 DNA: TGCGCCAGCAGCCCGACGGGATTCCAGCCGGCCTACGAGCAGTACTTT
CDR3 protein: CASSPTGFQPAYEQYF

V gene: TRBV4-3
D gene: NA
clone size: NA
J gene: TRBJ2-7
CDR3 DNA: TGCGCCAGCAGCCAAGTAAAGGGGGATAAGGGCGAGCAGTACTTC
CDR3 protein: CASSQVKGDKGEQYF

V gene: TRBV28
D gene: NA
clone size: NA
J gene: TRBJ1-1
CDR3 DNA: TGTGCCAGCAGTTCCCCAGGGCCGACTGGGGCTTTCTTT
CDR3 protein: CASSSPGPTGAFF

V gene: TRBV5-1
D gene: TRBD1
clone size: once
J gene: TRBJ1-2
CDR3 DNA: TGCGCCAGCTCCTGGACAGGGGCGCTCTATGGCTACACCTTC
CDR3 protein: CASSWTGALYGYTF

V gene: TRBV30
D gene: NA
clone size: NA
J gene: TRBJ1-1
CDR3 DNA: TGTGCCTGGAGTGGTACAGACATGAACACTGAAGCTTTCTTT
CDR3 protein: CAWSGTDMNTEAFF

V gene: TRBV9
D gene: NA
clone size: NA
J gene: TRBJ1-2
CDR3 DNA: TGTGCCAGCAGCGCAGGGAGTTCGGTCTATGGCTACACCTTC
CDR3 protein: CASSAGSSVYGYTF

V gene: TRBV19
D gene: TRBD2
clone size: NA
J gene: TRBJ2-2
CDR3 DNA: TGTGCCAGTGAAGGCGGGGGGGAACGGGAGCTGTTTTTT
CDR3 protein: CASEGGGERELFF

V gene: TRBV20-1
D gene: NA
clone size: NA
J gene: TRBJ2-3
CDR3 DNA: TGCAGTGCAGATACGCAGTATTTT
CDR3 protein: CSADTQYF

V gene: TRBV7-9
D gene: NA
clone size: NA
J gene: TRBJ2-1
CDR3 DNA: TGTGCCAGCAGCCCCGGTCCCAGCACCTACAATGAGCAGTTCTTC
CDR3 protein: CASSPGPSTYNEQFF

V gene: TRBV30
D gene: NA
clone size: once
J gene: TRBJ2-2
CDR3 DNA: TGTGCCTGGAGTGGGGGTTACACCGGGGAGCTGTTTTTT
CDR3 protein: CAWSGGYTGELFF

V gene: TRBV9
D gene: NA
clone size: NA
J gene: TRBJ1-2
CDR3 DNA: TGTGCCAGCAGCGTACTAGGGCTAGCCGACTATGGCTACACCTTC
CDR3 protein: CASSVLGLADYGYTF

V gene: TRBV7-9
D gene: NA
clone size: NA
J gene: TRBJ2-7
CDR3 DNA: TGTGCCAGCAGCTTCGGGACTGGCTACGAGCAGTACTTC
CDR3 protein: CASSFGTGYEQYF

V gene: TRBV5-1
D gene: NA
clone size: NA
J gene: TRBJ1-1
CDR3 DNA: TGCGCCAGCAGCTTATATCCGGGACGGCTATTGAACACTGAAGCTTTCTTT
CDR3 protein: CASSLYPGRLLNTEAFF

V gene: TRBV7-2
D gene: NA
clone size: NA
J gene: TRBJ1-3
CDR3 DNA: TGTGCCAGCAGCTTAGGGCCCCTTTCGGGAAACACCATATATTTT
CDR3 protein: CASSLGPLSGNTIYF

V gene: TRBV4-3
D gene: TRBD2
clone size: NA
J gene: TRBJ2-7
CDR3 DNA: TGCGCCAGCAGCCAAGCGTGGGTAGCGGGGGCTGCCTACGAGCAGTACTTC
CDR3 protein: CASSQAWVAGAAYEQYF

V gene: TRBV9
D gene: NA
clone size: NA
J gene: TRBJ2-7
CDR3 DNA: TGTGCCAGCAGCGTAGGTTCCGGGTCCTACGAGCAGTACTTC
CDR3 protein: CASSVGSGSYEQYF

V gene: TRBV5-6
D gene: TRBD1
clone size: NA
J gene: TRBJ1-2
CDR3 DNA: TGTGCCAGCAGCGGAGGACAGGGGGCGTTCCCCTATGGCTACACCTTC
CDR3 protein: CASSGGQGAFPYGYTF

V gene: TRBV4-3
D gene: TRBD1
clone size: NA
J gene: TRBJ2-5
CDR3 DNA: TGCGCCAGCAGCCTTGGGACAGGGGTTTGGGAGACCCAGTACTTC
CDR3 protein: CASSLGTGVWETQYF

V gene: TRBV4-3
D gene: NA
clone size: NA
J gene: TRBJ1-1
CDR3 DNA: TGCGCCAGCAGCCAAGATCAAAACAGGGACACTGAAGCTTTCTTT
CDR3 protein: CASSQDQNRDTEAFF

V gene: TRBV7-9
D gene: NA
clone size: NA
J gene: TRBJ2-7
CDR3 DNA: TGTGCCAGCAGCTTAGGGGGGGTACCAGAGCAGTACTTC
CDR3 protein: CASSLGGVPEQYF

V gene: TRBV6-6
D gene: TRBD1
clone size: NA
J gene: TRBJ1-6
CDR3 DNA: TGTGCCAGCAGCCGGGGACAGGGGGGATCACCCCTCCACTTT
CDR3 protein: CASSRGQGGSPLHF

V gene: TRBV11-2
D gene: TRBD1
clone size: NA
J gene: TRBJ2-3
CDR3 DNA: TGTGCCAGCAGCTTATCCCCTGGACAGGGGGCCGCAGATACGCAGTATTTT
CDR3 protein: CASSLSPGQGAADTQYF

V gene: TRBV19
D gene: NA
clone size: once
J gene: TRBJ1-5
CDR3 DNA: TGTGCCAGTACTCTGGGGGGGCCCAATCAGCCCCAGCATTTT
CDR3 protein: CASTLGGPNQPQHF

V gene: TRBV11-2
D gene: NA
clone size: NA
J gene: TRBJ2-7
CDR3 DNA: TGTGCCAGCAGCTTAGATATAGGGGGACCCATGGCCTACGAGCAGTACTTC
CDR3 protein: CASSLDIGGPMAYEQYF